The 22 T cell receptor beta chains below all came from one sample that was sequenced in a study of T cells after yellow fever vaccination. TCRdb itself ran the 5' RACE reads through MiXCR, one entry per CDR3 protein. Here the sample spans about 400,000 distinct CDR3 sequences, around a tenth being singletons. The starting material was PBMCs, obtained on the day of the first yellow fever vaccination. These receptors all come from a man aged 18 to 29 who received the YFV17D yellow fever vaccine.

This clonotype was counted a few times. This chain uses TRBV12-3 or TRBV12-4 with TRBJ2-4; 7 nucleotides align to TRBD1. The CDR3 has 11 amino acids. J was trimmed by 12 bases and V by 6 bases; bases with no gene match: 5. CDR3 coding DNA: TGTGCCAGCAGCCTTGGGACAGCTCAGTACTTC. Translating gives CASSLGTAQYF.

CDR3 bases: TGCGCCAGCAGCCCCGTGGCTGCTGGTGATACGCAGTATTTT. Protein: CASSPVAAGDTQYF. The chain carries TRBV5-1 and TRBJ2-3; no firm D call. Trimming shortened V by 4 bases and J by 6 bases, and 15 bases separated the two germline ends. Germline CDR1 SGHRS, CDR2 YFSETQ. The CDR3 is made up of 14 amino acids.

As concerns this clonotype: It may be a read error: a sequence one base away is much more abundant. CDR3 in amino acids: CASSFERGNTGELFF. CDR3 DNA: TGTGCCAGCAGCTTCGAGCGGGGGAACACCGGGGAGCTGTTTTTT. This chain uses TRBV27 with TRBJ2-2; 7 bases fit TRBD2. This CDR3 spans 15 amino acids. V lost 6 bases and J lost 1; bases outside the gene matches: 5. In germline, CDR1 is MNHEY, CDR2 SMNVEV (reference sequence).

The sample holds many counts of this clonotype. The CDR3 protein is CASSLETSTDTQYF. The CDR3 bases are TGCGCCAGCAGCTTGGAGACCAGCACAGATACGCAGTATTTT. V and J are TRBV5-1 and TRBJ2-3, with D uncertain. Germline CDR1 SGHRS, CDR2 YFSETQ. This CDR3 spans 14 amino acids. V lost 0 bases and J lost 0, with 5 bases in between.

The chain uses TRBV7-6 and TRBJ2-6; D possibly corresponds to TRBD2 (5 bases). V lost 5 bases and J lost 0, with 11 bases in between. The CDR3 has 16 amino acids. Germline V gene sequence: CDR1 SGHVS, CDR2 FNYEAQ. CDR3: CASSDGGSSGANVLTF. The CDR3 DNA is TGTGCCAGCAGCGACGGAGGTAGCTCTGGGGCCAACGTCCTGACTTTC.

This sequence joins TRBV19 and TRBJ1-1; D gene uncertain. The CDR3 is made up of 12 amino acids. V lost 5 bases to trimming and J lost 3 bases, with 7 bases between them. In germline, CDR1 is LNHDA, CDR2 SQIVND (reference sequence). CDR3 region: CASSVSYTEAFF. The DNA of the CDR3 is TGTGCCAGTAGTGTCTCCTACACTGAAGCTTTCTTT.

This clonotype was detected a few times. The gene calls are TRBV7-2 and TRBJ2-1; D may correspond to TRBD1 or TRBD2 (5 bases each). This CDR3 has 19 residues. V shed 0 bases and J shed 7 bases, with 25 bases lying between them. Germline loops: CDR1 SGHTA, CDR2 FQGNSA. For the CDR3, the DNA is TGTGCCAGCAGCTTAGCCCGGGGCAAGGGCGGAGGCGTGTTAAATGAGCAGTTCTTC. The encoded protein is CASSLARGKGGGVLNEQFF.

This clonotype was detected a few times. The chain's CDR3 is CASSYRDRNTEAFF. CDR3 bases: TGTGCCAGCAGCTACCGGGACAGGAATACTGAAGCTTTCTTT. The chain joins TRBV7-2 to TRBJ1-1, with 8 nucleotides matching TRBD1. V was clipped by 4 bases and J by 5 bases; unmatched bases: 6. CDR1 is SGHTA, CDR2 FQGNSA, per germline. The CDR3 has 14 amino acids.

The chain combines TRBV6-1 with TRBJ2-1, with unresolved D. The CDR3 consists of 16 residues. Trimming removed 5 bases at V and 5 bases at J, with 19 bases between. The germline gives CDR1 MNHNS, CDR2 SASEGT. Written as DNA, the CDR3 is TGTGCCAGCAGTACCCAACCCGGTAGAGGACACAATGAGCAGTTCTTC. It yields the protein CASSTQPGRGHNEQFF.

This clonotype was seen a handful of times. The chain employs TRBV9 and TRBJ1-2; D unresolved. Germline CDR1 and CDR2: SGDLS and YYNGEE. Trimming shortened V by 2 bases and J by 8 bases, and 13 bases separated the two germline ends. The CDR3 has 13 residues. CDR3 loop: CASSVYQRGGYTF. DNA of the CDR3: TGTGCCAGCAGCGTGTATCAACGGGGAGGCTACACCTTC.

This chain connects TRBV15 to TRBJ2-1; no definite D call. Germline values: CDR1 LNHNV, CDR2 YYDKDF (reference sequence). The V end lost 5 bases, the J end lost 0 bases, and 11 bases lay between the germline ends. The length of the CDR3 is 15 residues. CDR3 region: CATSEDPSSYNEQFF. The CDR3, as DNA: TGTGCCACCAGCGAGGACCCAAGCTCCTACAATGAGCAGTTCTTC.

The chain is built from TRBV5-1 and TRBJ2-3, with 15 positions matching TRBD2. J gave up 3 bases and V 4 bases, and 6 bases lay outside the gene matches. CDR3 length: 17 residues. Germline loops: CDR1 SGHRS, CDR2 YFSETQ. The CDR3 is CASSRTSGGVWTDTQYF. CDR3 DNA sequence: TGCGCCAGCAGCCGGACTAGCGGGGGGGTTTGGACAGATACGCAGTATTTT. Full variable domain (remainder filled in from reference TRBV5-1 and TRBJ2-3): KAGVTQTPRYLIKTRGQQVTLSCSPISGHRSVSWYQQTPGQGLQFLFEYFSETQRNKGNFPGRFSGRQFSNSRSEMNVSTLELGDSALYLCASSRTSGGVWTDTQYFGPGTRLTVL.

Only a few counts were recorded for this clonotype. V is TRBV6-1 and J is TRBJ2-7; 7 nucleotides agree with TRBD1. Trimming removed 6 bases from V and 1 base from J; junction bases left unmatched: 6. Germline loops: CDR1 MNHNS, CDR2 SASEGT. The CDR3 covers 14 residues. The CDR3 sequence: CASRPTTGSYEQYF. Here the CDR3 DNA reads TGTGCCAGCAGGCCAACGACAGGGTCCTACGAGCAGTACTTC.

This clonotype showed up just a few times. The chain combines TRBV27 with TRBJ2-3, with unresolved D. The CDR3 extends over 13 amino acids. V shed 8 bases and J shed 1 base, with 10 bases lying between them. Germline values: CDR1 MNHEY, CDR2 SMNVEV (reference sequence). CDR3 sequence: CASSGSGTDTQYF. CDR3 nucleotides: TGTGCCAGCTCGGGCAGCGGCACAGATACGCAGTATTTT.

V is TRBV11-2 and J is TRBJ2-3; 9 bases agree with TRBD1. Germline-derived CDR1 and CDR2 are SGHAT and FQNNGV. This CDR3 spans 16 amino acids. V lost 6 bases to trimming and J lost 3 bases; unmatched junction nucleotides: 10. The CDR3 sequence is CASRGQGFRGTDTQYF. In DNA form, the CDR3 reads TGTGCCAGCAGGGGACAGGGTTTTCGGGGGACAGATACGCAGTATTTT.

This clonotype was picked up one time. This sequence joins TRBV4-2 and TRBJ2-5; 9 bases line up with TRBD1. CDR3 size: 17 residues. J was trimmed by 3 bases and V by 0 bases; bases with no gene match: 8. Germline V gene data show CDR1 as LGHNA and CDR2 as YNFKEQ. The CDR3 reads CASSQEPTGGGKETQYF. CDR3 in DNA: TGTGCCAGCAGCCAAGAACCGACAGGGGGTGGAAAAGAGACCCAGTACTTC.

This clonotype was recorded a few times. The V call is TRBV3-1, the J call TRBJ2-4; 10 nucleotides match TRBD1. Germline V lookup: CDR1 LGHDT, CDR2 YNNKEL (reference sequence). V shed 1 base and J 8 bases; nucleotides not matched to a gene: 2. The CDR3 covers 14 residues. CDR3 residues: CASSQGTGGDIQYF. CDR3 nucleotides: TGTGCCAGCAGCCAAGGGACAGGGGGGGACATTCAGTACTTC.

The chain combines TRBV27 with TRBJ2-7; perhaps D is TRBD1 or TRBD2 (6 bases each). The CDR3 totals 14 residues. V was cut by 6 bases and J by 7 bases, with 19 bases left in between. Germline CDR1 and CDR2: MNHEY and SMNVEV (reference sequence). For the CDR3, the DNA is TGTGCCAGCAGCGGCACTGGGGGGCCTCTAGAGCAGTACGTC. Translating it yields CASSGTGGPLEQYV.

This clonotype was counted many times. The chain couples TRBV12-3 or TRBV12-4 to TRBJ2-3; no definite D call. The CDR3 contains 13 residues. The ends were cut back, 1 base at V and 7 bases at J, with 9 bases in the middle. In DNA form, the CDR3 reads TGTGCCAGCAGTTTAGGTCCCTTACATACGCAGTATTTT. Its protein product is CASSLGPLHTQYF.

This clonotype was picked up a small number of times. The CDR3 protein is CASSIRGRTGDAEQYF. The CDR3 DNA sequence: TGTGCCAGTAGTATTCGAGGCAGGACAGGGGACGCGGAGCAGTATTTT. The chain uses TRBV19 and TRBJ2-3; the match to TRBD1 covers 9 bases. Germline V gene sequence: CDR1 LNHDA, CDR2 SQIVND (reference sequence). Trimming removed 3 bases from V and 11 bases from J; junction bases left unmatched: 15. The CDR3 consists of 16 residues.

There are many counts of this clonotype. This sequence joins TRBV4-3 and TRBJ1-1; tentative D call: TRBD1 (6 bases). V lost 0 bases to trimming and J lost 5 bases, with 13 bases between them. The CDR3 covers 15 residues. Looked up from germline, CDR1 is LGHNA and CDR2 is YSLEER. The CDR3 nucleotides read TGCGCCAGCAGCCAAGATCCCGGGGGCGGAACTGAAGCTTTCTTT. It translates to CASSQDPGGGTEAFF.

This clonotype turned up a few times. The chain recombines TRBV4-2 with TRBJ2-2; unclear D gene. Per germline, CDR1 LGHNA and CDR2 YNFKEQ. The germline V and J ends were trimmed by 0 bases and 0 bases, with 8 bases remaining between them. The CDR3 is 16 amino acids. CDR3 in amino acids: CASSQDVGTNTGELFF. As DNA, the CDR3 is TGTGCCAGCAGCCAAGATGTCGGCACGAACACCGGGGAGCTGTTTTTT.